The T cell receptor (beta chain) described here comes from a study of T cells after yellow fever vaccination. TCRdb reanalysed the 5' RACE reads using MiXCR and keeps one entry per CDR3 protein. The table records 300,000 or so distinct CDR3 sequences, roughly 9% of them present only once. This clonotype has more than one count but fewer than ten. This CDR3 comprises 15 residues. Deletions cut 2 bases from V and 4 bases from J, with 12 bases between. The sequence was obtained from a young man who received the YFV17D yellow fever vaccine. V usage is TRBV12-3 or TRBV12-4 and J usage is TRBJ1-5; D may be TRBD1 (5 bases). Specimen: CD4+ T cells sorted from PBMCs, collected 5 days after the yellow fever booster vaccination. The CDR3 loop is CASSLSQGINQPQHF. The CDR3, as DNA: TGTGCCAGCAGTTTATCGCAGGGAATTAATCAGCCCCAGCATTTT.